These 8 T cell receptor beta chains originate from one sample sequenced in a study of T cell responses to AZD1222 COVID-19 vaccine. Here immunoSEQ multiplex PCR was the method, and the copy in TCRdb shows in-frame clones only, minus some. This sample yields about 56,000 clones, of which roughly 86% are seen a single time; roughly 17% belongs to the top ten. The source was peripheral blood, collected on day 0 of AZD1222 vaccination. The receptors come from an adult in good health.

V is TRBV25-1 and J is TRBJ1-1; D is undetermined. This CDR3 has 16 residues. Trimming took 4 bases from V and 4 from J, leaving 19 bases between them. Looked up from germline, CDR1 is MGHDK and CDR2 is SYGVNS. The CDR3 loop is CASSVEGGPQRTEAFF. The CDR3 region has the DNA TGTGCCAGCAGTGTAGAGGGCGGGCCACAGCGCACTGAAGCTTTCTTT.

The rearrangement uses TRBV29-1 and TRBJ1-1; 9 bases line up with TRBD1. CDR1 is SQVTM, CDR2 ANQGSEA, per germline. V shed 7 bases and J 13 bases; nucleotides not matched to a gene: 10. The CDR3 extends over 11 amino acids. The CDR3 is CSAWGGQGDFF. The CDR3, as DNA: TGCAGCGCCTGGGGGGGACAGGGCGATTTCTTT.

The chain has TRBV19 and TRBJ1-2; 10 bases are shared with TRBD1. V trimming: 5 bases; J trimming: 6 bases; junction bases outside the gene matches: 6. Germline CDR1 LNHDA, CDR2 SQIVND (reference sequence). The CDR3 is 14 residues long. CDR3 nucleotides: TGTGCCAGTAGTGCGACAGGGGGCATGAATGGCTACACCTTC. Encoded protein: CASSATGGMNGYTF.

The rearrangement uses TRBV12-5 and TRBJ2-2; D is undetermined. This CDR3 spans 12 amino acids. CDR1 is LGHNT, CDR2 FRNRAP, per germline. Trimming cost V 4 bases and J 6 bases, with 6 bases left between them. CDR3 loop: CASGSPAGELFF. The CDR3 coding sequence is TGTGCTAGTGGTTCCCCCGCCGGGGAGCTGTTTTTT.

V is TRBV10-3 and J is TRBJ2-1; 10 bases fit TRBD2. From germline, CDR1 is ENHRY and CDR2 SYGVKD. The CDR3 is 18 residues long. J gave up 2 bases and V 2 bases, and 9 bases lay outside the gene matches. In DNA, the CDR3 is TGTGCCATCAGTGAGAAACTAGCGGGACTCTTGGCCTACAATGAGCAGTTCTTC. Its protein product is CAISEKLAGLLAYNEQFF.

The chain employs TRBV3-1 (or the pseudogene TRBV3-2) and TRBJ2-7; tentative D call: TRBD1 (5 bases). The CDR3 spans 13 residues. V dropped 1 base and J dropped 4 bases, with 8 bases sitting between them. The germline CDR1 and CDR2 sequences are LGHDT and YNNKEL (reference sequence). The CDR3 coding sequence is TGTGCCAGCAGCCAAGGGGGCCAGTACGAGCAGTACTTC. Its translation: CASSQGGQYEQYF.

The V call is TRBV9, the J call TRBJ1-1; 10 bases match TRBD1. Germline CDR1 SGDLS, CDR2 YYNGEE. V gave up 3 bases and J gave up 1 base; unmatched junction bases: 3. The CDR3 runs 15 residues. The chain's CDR3 is CASSGQGASNTEAFF. Written as DNA, the CDR3 is TGTGCCAGCAGCGGACAGGGGGCATCGAACACTGAAGCTTTCTTT.

In this sample, this clone turned up a few times. This chain links TRBV2 with TRBJ2-7; no reliable D call. Germline CDR1 SNHLY, CDR2 FYNNEI. The V gene lost 3 bases and the J gene lost 2 bases, with 11 bases spanning the gap. The CDR3 extends over 14 amino acids. CDR3 DNA sequence: TGTGCCAGCAGTGAGCCTCTCCGGGCCTACGAGCAGTACTTC. This codes for CASSEPLRAYEQYF.